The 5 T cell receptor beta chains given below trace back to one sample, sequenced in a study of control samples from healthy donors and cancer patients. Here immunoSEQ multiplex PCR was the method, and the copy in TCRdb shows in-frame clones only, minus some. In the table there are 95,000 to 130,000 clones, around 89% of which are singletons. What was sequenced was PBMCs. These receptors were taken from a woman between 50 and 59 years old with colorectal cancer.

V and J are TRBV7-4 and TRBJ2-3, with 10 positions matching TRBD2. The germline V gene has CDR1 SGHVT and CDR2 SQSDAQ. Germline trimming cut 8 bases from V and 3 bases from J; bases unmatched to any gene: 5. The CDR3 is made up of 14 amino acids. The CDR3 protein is CASPSGGATDTQYF. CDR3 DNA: TGTGCCAGCCCCAGCGGGGGGGCAACAGATACGCAGTATTTT. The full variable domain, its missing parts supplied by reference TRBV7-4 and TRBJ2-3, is GAGVSQSPRYKVAKRGRDVALRCDSISGHVTLYWYRQTLGQGSEVLTYSQSDAQRDKSGRPSGRFSAERPERSVSTLKIQRTEQGDSAVYLCASPSGGATDTQYFGPGTRLTVL.

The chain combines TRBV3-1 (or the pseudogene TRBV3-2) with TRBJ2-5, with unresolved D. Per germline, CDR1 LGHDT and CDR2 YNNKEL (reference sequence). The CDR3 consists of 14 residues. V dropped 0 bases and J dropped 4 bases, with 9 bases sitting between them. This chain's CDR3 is CASSQDSRGETQYF. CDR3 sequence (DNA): TGTGCCAGCAGCCAAGATTCTAGAGGAGAGACCCAGTACTTC.

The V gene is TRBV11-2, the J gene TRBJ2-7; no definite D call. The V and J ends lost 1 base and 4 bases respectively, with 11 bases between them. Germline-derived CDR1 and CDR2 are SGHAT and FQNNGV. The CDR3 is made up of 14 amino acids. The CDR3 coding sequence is TGTGCCAGCAGCTTAGGCGGACGGAATTACGAGCAGTACTTC. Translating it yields CASSLGGRNYEQYF.

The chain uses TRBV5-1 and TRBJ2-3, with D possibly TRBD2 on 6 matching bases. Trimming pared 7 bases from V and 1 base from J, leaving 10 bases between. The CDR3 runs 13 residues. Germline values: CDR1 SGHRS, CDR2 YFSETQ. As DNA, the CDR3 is TGCGCCAGCGCGGTAGCGGGCACAGATACGCAGTATTTT. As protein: CASAVAGTDTQYF.

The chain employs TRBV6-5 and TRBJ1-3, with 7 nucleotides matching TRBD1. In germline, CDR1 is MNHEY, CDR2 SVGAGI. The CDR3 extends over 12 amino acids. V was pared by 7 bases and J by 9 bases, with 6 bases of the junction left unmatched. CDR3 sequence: CASTTGDITIYF. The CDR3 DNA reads TGTGCCAGCACAACAGGGGATATCACCATATATTTT.